These 14 T cell receptor beta chains were sequenced from one sample in a study of T cell responses to AZD1222 COVID-19 vaccine. The table came from immunoSEQ multiplex PCR; TCRdb's copy has only in-frame clones and leaves some out. The table has 150,000 to 200,000 clones, 90% to 95% seen once; the top ten hold 9.2%. The material was peripheral blood, obtained on day 0 of AZD1222 vaccination. All receptors derive from an adult in good health.

This sequence joins TRBV30 and TRBJ2-3; TRBD2 matches 9 bases. Trimming cost V 5 bases and J 2 bases; bases outside gene matches: 5. This CDR3 spans 14 amino acids. Germline CDR1 GTSNPN, CDR2 SVGIG (reference sequence). The CDR3 here is CAWRGLAYTDTQYF. The DNA for the CDR3 is TGTGCCTGGCGCGGACTAGCGTACACAGATACGCAGTATTTT.

This chain connects TRBV3-1 (or the pseudogene TRBV3-2) to TRBJ2-5; the D gene could be TRBD1 or TRBD2 (5 bases each). CDR3 length: 16 residues. Germline CDR1 LGHDT, CDR2 YNNKEL (reference sequence). V was cut by 2 bases and J by 9 bases, with 22 bases left in between. The CDR3, as DNA: TGTGCCAGCAGCCAATTTGGACTCAAGAAGGACAAGGCCCAGTACTTC. Amino acids: CASSQFGLKKDKAQYF.

The V gene is TRBV11-2, the J gene TRBJ2-1, with D perhaps being TRBD1 or TRBD2 (5 bases each). The ends were cut back, 1 base at V and 0 bases at J, with 7 bases in the middle. CDR3 length: 15 residues. The germline V gene has CDR1 SGHAT and CDR2 FQNNGV. The CDR3 sequence: CASSLGGSSYNEQFF. In nucleotides, the CDR3 is TGTGCCAGCAGCTTAGGGGGGAGCTCCTACAATGAGCAGTTCTTC. Supplemented by reference TRBV11-2 and TRBJ2-1, the full variable domain reads EAGVAQSPRYKIIEKRQSVAFWCNPISGHATLYWYQQILGQGPKLLIQFQNNGVVDDSQLPKDRFSAERLKGVDSTLKIQPAKLEDSAVYLCASSLGGSSYNEQFFGPGTRLTVL.

In the case of this clone: One junction end disagrees with the germline gene, perhaps due to a read error. The chain employs TRBV15 and TRBJ1-5; D is unclear. There are 14 residues in the CDR3. CDR1 is LNHNV, CDR2 YYDKDF, per germline (reference sequence). The CDR3 region has the DNA TGTGCCAACAGCACACACCGGGTGGCCCAGCCCCAGCATTTT. Amino acids: CANSTHRVAQPQHF. Filled out from reference TRBV15 and TRBJ1-5, the complete variable domain reads DAMVIQNPRYQVTQFGKPVTLSCSQTLNHNVMYWYQQKSSQAPKLLFHYYDKDFNNEADTPDNFQSRRPNTSFCFLDIRSPGLGDTAMYLCANSTHRVAQPQHFGDGTRLSIL.

J is TRBJ1-6 and V is TRBV7-3; D call uncertain. With 5 bases removed from V and 6 bases from J, the gap between germline ends came to 8 bases. The germline V gene encodes CDR1 SGHTA and CDR2 FQGTGA. CDR3 length: 13 residues. The CDR3 DNA is TGTGCCAGCAGCCAAGACCCTAATTCACCCCTCCACTTT. Translated, it gives CASSQDPNSPLHF. The full variable domain, with the rest looked up from reference TRBV7-3 and TRBJ1-6, is GAGVSQTPSNKVTEKGKYVELRCDPISGHTALYWYRQSLGQGPEFLIYFQGTGAADDSGLPNDRFFAVRPEGSVSTLKIQRTERGDSAVYLCASSQDPNSPLHFGNGTRLTVT.

The chain has TRBV18 and TRBJ1-3, with D possibly TRBD1 on 6 matching bases. The germline gives CDR1 KGHSH, CDR2 LQKENI. This CDR3 region has 15 residues. Trimming cost V 4 bases and J 4 bases, with 14 bases left between them. In DNA form, the CDR3 reads TGTGCCAGCTCACACGGACAGTTAGCCGGAAACACCATATATTTT. This gives the protein CASSHGQLAGNTIYF.

Notes on this clone: Other DNA sequences in the sample encode the same CDR3. The chain has TRBV28 and TRBJ2-7; TRBD2 agrees at 7 bases. The CDR3 covers 13 residues. V was pared by 5 bases and J by 2 bases, with 3 bases of the junction left unmatched. CDR1 is MDHEN and CDR2 is SYDVKM in the germline V gene. DNA for the CDR3: TGTGCCAGCAGTCTCGGGGGGACCTACGAGCAGTACTTC. It encodes CASSLGGTYEQYF.

CDR3 sequence reads: CASSRLKAGGYTEAFF. In DNA, the CDR3 is TGTGCCAGCAGCCGGCTTAAAGCAGGGGGGTACACTGAAGCTTTCTTT. The chain couples TRBV7-2 to TRBJ1-1, with 7 bases fitting TRBD1. The CDR3 has 16 amino acids. CDR1 and CDR2 (germline): SGHTA, FQGNSA. The V and J ends lost 5 bases and 3 bases, in that order; junction bases with no gene match: 12.

The chain carries TRBV7-8 and TRBJ1-1; TRBD1 might be the D (6 bases). CDR1 is SGHVS and CDR2 is FQNEAQ in the germline V gene. The V end was cut by 1 base, the J end by 0 bases, with 9 bases between. The CDR3 spans 15 residues. CDR3 in amino acids: CASSLGGQLNTEAFF. CDR3 DNA sequence: TGTGCCAGCAGCTTAGGAGGACAGTTGAACACTGAAGCTTTCTTT.

This chain links TRBV19 with TRBJ2-4; 10 nucleotides line up with TRBD1. Germline assignment: CDR1 LNHDA and CDR2 SQIVND (reference sequence). The CDR3 runs 14 residues. J gave up 2 bases and V 8 bases, and 3 bases lay outside the gene matches. Written as DNA, the CDR3 is TGTGCCAGTCAGGACAGGGGGACCAAAAACATTCAGTACTTC. Residues: CASQDRGTKNIQYF.

The chain recombines TRBV11-2 with TRBJ2-5; D uncertain. CDR3 length: 15 amino acids. Per the germline V gene, CDR1 is SGHAT and CDR2 is FQNNGV. V gave up 5 bases and J gave up 0 bases, with 13 bases separating them. CDR3 residues: CASSPEVGYQETQYF. The CDR3 DNA reads TGTGCCAGCAGCCCCGAGGTAGGGTACCAAGAGACCCAGTACTTC.

This chain connects TRBV7-9 to TRBJ2-4, with D tentatively TRBD2 (7 bases). The germline gives CDR1 SEHNR, CDR2 FQNEAQ (reference sequence). The CDR3 is 13 amino acids. V gave up 5 bases and J gave up 15 bases, with 20 bases separating them. CDR3 in amino acids: CASSAFRGGHAYF. The CDR3 DNA reads TGTGCCAGCAGCGCCTTTAGGGGGGGCCATGCGTACTTC.

In regard to this clone: Distinct nucleotide sequences in the sample also encode this CDR3. The chain joins TRBV5-1 to TRBJ1-4; weak D call: TRBD1 (5 bases). From germline, CDR1 is SGHRS and CDR2 YFSETQ. The CDR3 sequence is 15 residues long. Trimming left V 0 bases short and J 1 base short, with 7 bases between. The CDR3 DNA reads as TGCGCCAGCAGCTTGGGGGACCGAACTAATGAAAAACTGTTTTTT. It codes for CASSLGDRTNEKLFF.

This chain links TRBV4-2 with TRBJ2-5; 12 nucleotides agree with TRBD2. V was pared by 1 base and J by 5 bases, with 11 bases of the junction left unmatched. The CDR3 spans 18 residues. Per germline, CDR1 LGHNA and CDR2 YNFKEQ. In DNA form, the CDR3 reads TGTGCCAGCAGCCAAGGGGGGGGACTAGCGGGTGCCCCGGAGACCCAGTACTTC. This translates into CASSQGGGLAGAPETQYF.